This TCR beta chain was identified during a study of early T cells in non-severe SARS-CoV-2 infection. The wider study: Sequenced material consisted of bulk RNA (from unsorted whole blood), and chains were unpaired. Study-wide findings and caveats: CD4 and private specificities were missed by VDJdb matching, which favored anti-spike CD8 responses.

Via MiXCR, TCRdb re-called the 5' RACE reads, giving one row per CDR3 protein. In the table there are about 48,000 distinct CDR3 sequences, around 5.2% of which are singletons. Comment on this clonotype: Its cognate antigen is unknown.

Germline values: CDR1 MNHEY, CDR2 SVGAGI. The CDR3 extends over 20 amino acids. The V segment lost 8 bases and the J segment 2 bases; nucleotides outside the gene matches: 16. The receptor was derived from an adult who was a healthcare worker with PCR-confirmed SARS-CoV-2 infection or an uninfected control (not recorded which). This chain links TRBV6-5 with TRBJ2-4; 15 bases match TRBD2. The sample comprised whole blood. The CDR3 DNA is TGTGCCAGCTCTCTAGGGACTAGCGGGAGGTCCGGGACGCCCAAAAACATTCAGTACTTC. Amino acid sequence: CASSLGTSGRSGTPKNIQYF.